A single sample is the source of the 6 T cell receptor beta chains below, sequenced in a study of T cells in Graves' hyperthyroidism and ophthalmopathy. Amplification of TCR beta CDR3 regions was performed using RNA transcripts as template. The study used the HTBI primer set for a first-round RT-PCR of the TCR CDR3. One entry per CDR3 protein, called by TCRdb with MiXCR from the multiplex PCR reads. The sample contains around 580,000 distinct CDR3 sequences, 16% of which appear only once. Sequences were obtained from blood. The receptors come from a young woman with Graves' hyperthyroidism.

This clonotype occurred a few times. The chain combines TRBV2 with TRBJ2-5; 8 bases map to TRBD2. The CDR3 totals 17 residues. The J segment lost 5 bases and the V segment lost 2 bases, leaving 13 bases of the junction unmatched. The V gene's germline CDR1 is SNHLY and CDR2 FYNNEI. The CDR3 protein is CASSETRIAGWGETQYF. Here the CDR3 DNA reads TGTGCCAGCAGTGAAACCCGGATAGCGGGGTGGGGGGAGACCCAGTACTTC.

The V call is TRBV6-1, the J call TRBJ1-2; D gene ambiguous. Germline CDR1 MNHNS, CDR2 SASEGT. V was trimmed by 10 bases and J by 0 bases, leaving 15 bases between them. There are 14 residues in the CDR3. The CDR3 DNA reads TGTGCCATGAAGGACGGACTTACTAACTATGGCTACACCTTC. As protein: CAMKDGLTNYGYTF.

This clonotype has only a few counts. V and J are TRBV7-9 and TRBJ1-4; no reliable D call. CDR1 and CDR2 from the germline V gene are SEHNR and FQNEAQ (reference sequence). This CDR3 region has 13 residues. V was cut by 2 bases and J by 8 bases, with 9 bases left in between. CDR3 in DNA: TGTGCCAGCAGCTTATCGGTGCTAGAAAAACTGTTTTTT. It specifies CASSLSVLEKLFF.

This clonotype was observed many times. This rearrangement joins TRBV30 to TRBJ2-7; D remains unclear. Per the germline V gene, CDR1 is GTSNPN and CDR2 is SVGIG (reference sequence). With 0 bases removed from V and 7 bases from J, the gap between germline ends came to 13 bases. The CDR3 length is 13 residues. The CDR3 region is CAWSVLSAVEQYF. The CDR3 DNA sequence: TGTGCCTGGAGTGTACTCTCAGCTGTAGAGCAGTACTTC. The full variable domain, in which reference TRBV30 and TRBJ2-7 provide the parts outside the CDR3, is SQTIHQWPATLVQPVGSPLSLECTVEGTSNPNLYWYRQAAGRGLQLLFYSVGIGQISSEVPQNLSASRPQDRQFILSSKKLLLSDSGFYLCAWSVLSAVEQYFGPGTRLTVT.

This clonotype was counted at least ten times. V and J are TRBV2 and TRBJ2-7; D is unclear. Germline CDR1 reads SNHLY; CDR2 reads FYNNEI. The V end lost 6 bases, the J end lost 3 bases, and 18 bases lay between the germline ends. The CDR3 has 15 amino acids. The CDR3 is CASSSDLGPNYEQYF. The CDR3 DNA reads TGTGCCAGCAGCTCCGACCTCGGACCAAACTACGAGCAGTACTTC.

This clonotype was seen many times. The chain employs TRBV2 and TRBJ2-5; 7 bases line up with TRBD1. In germline, CDR1 is SNHLY, CDR2 FYNNEI. This CDR3 comprises 13 residues. V lost 4 bases to trimming and J lost 3 bases; unmatched junction nucleotides: 2. The CDR3 DNA is TGTGCCAGCAGTGGGGACAGTGAAGAGACCCAGTACTTC. As protein: CASSGDSEETQYF.